A single sample gave rise to the 10 T cell receptor beta chains below, sequenced in a study of blood T cell repertoires in COVID-19. Using immunoSEQ multiplex PCR, the repertoire was profiled, and TCRdb retains in-frame clones only, with some absent. Among more than 200,000 clones, 70% to 90% were seen once, and the ten largest hold more than 10%. The sequenced sample was PBMCs or T cells enriched from blood (not recorded which). The receptors stem from a man aged 25 to 40 who had recovered from COVID-19.

The V and J genes are TRBV29-1 and TRBJ1-3, with unresolved D. Trimming left V 3 bases short and J 3 bases short, with 9 bases between. The CDR3 length is 13 residues. CDR1 SQVTM and CDR2 ANQGSEA come from the germline V gene. DNA of the CDR3: TGCAGCGTTGAGAGGCAGCATGGAAACACCATATATTTT. Residues: CSVERQHGNTIYF.

This chain uses TRBV4-1 with TRBJ1-2; D is possibly TRBD1 (5 bases). The germline CDR1 and CDR2 sequences are MGHRA and YSYEKL. The CDR3 covers 14 residues. V shed 0 bases and J shed 5 bases, with 10 bases lying between them. The CDR3 bases are TGCGCCAGCAGCCAAGAGGACAACTGGTATGGCTACACCTTC. Translating gives CASSQEDNWYGYTF.

The chain has TRBV24-1 and TRBJ1-5, with unresolved D. V lost 5 bases, J lost 7 bases, and 14 bases lay in between. Germline V gene data show CDR1 as KGHDR and CDR2 as SFDVKD. CDR3 size: 14 residues. CDR3 protein: CATSVRGEGQPQHF. CDR3 nucleotide sequence: TGTGCCACCAGTGTGCGGGGAGAGGGCCAGCCCCAGCATTTT.

The rearrangement uses TRBV7-9 and TRBJ2-7, with D possibly TRBD1 on 5 matching bases. CDR1 SEHNR and CDR2 FQNEAQ come from the germline V gene (reference sequence). CDR3 length: 15 residues. V lost 0 bases to trimming and J lost 7 bases, with 16 bases between them. CDR3 DNA sequence: TGTGCCAGCAGCTTAGCGAAGGCAGGGTATGGGGAGCAGTACTTC. As protein: CASSLAKAGYGEQYF.

The chain couples TRBV6-5 to TRBJ1-2; no reliable D call. The V end lost 2 bases, the J end lost 5 bases, and 15 bases lay between the germline ends. Germline V gives CDR1 MNHEY, CDR2 SVGAGI. There are 15 residues in the CDR3. This CDR3 reads CASSYDERVFYGYTF. CDR3 nucleotides: TGTGCCAGCAGTTACGACGAGAGGGTCTTTTATGGCTACACCTTC.

The chain uses TRBV28 and TRBJ1-3, with D tentatively TRBD1 (6 bases). Trimming shortened V by 7 bases and J by 0 bases, and 16 bases separated the two germline ends. The CDR3 extends over 16 amino acids. Germline assignment: CDR1 MDHEN and CDR2 SYDVKM. The CDR3 loop reads CASTPGGLDSGNTIYF. The CDR3 nucleotides read TGTGCCAGCACCCCTGGGGGCCTTGACTCTGGAAACACCATATATTTT. Full variable domain (missing parts from reference TRBV28 and TRBJ1-3): DVKVTQSSRYLVKRTGEKVFLECVQDMDHENMFWYRQDPGLGLRLIYFSYDVKMKEKGDIPEGYSVSREKKERFSLILESASTNQTSMYLCASTPGGLDSGNTIYFGEGSWLTVV.

The V call is TRBV30, the J call TRBJ1-1, with a possible D match to TRBD1 (6 bases). Germline loops: CDR1 GTSNPN, CDR2 SVGIG (reference sequence). The ends were cut back, 2 bases at V and 11 bases at J, with 12 bases in the middle. The CDR3 is 11 residues long. The CDR3 is CAWSPQGRAFF. Here the CDR3 DNA reads TGTGCCTGGAGTCCACAGGGCAGGGCTTTCTTT.

This CDR3 is CASLSGLSSGNTIYF. The CDR3 DNA sequence: TGTGCCAGTTTATCAGGGCTGAGCTCTGGAAACACCATATATTTT. This chain links TRBV19 with TRBJ1-3, with a tentative D call TRBD1 (5 bases). Germline lookup yields CDR1 LNHDA and CDR2 SQIVND (reference sequence). CDR3 length: 15 residues. V lost 8 bases to trimming and J lost 0 bases, with 14 bases between them.

Many counts were recorded for this clone. The chain joins TRBV11-3 to TRBJ2-2; 7 nucleotides align to TRBD2. CDR1 and CDR2 from the germline V gene are SGHNT and YENEEA. This CDR3 has 14 residues. Losses at the gene ends were 8 bases for V and 6 bases for J; bases not matched to a gene: 9. For the CDR3, the DNA is TGTGCCAGCGGCGCCCAGCGGGATGCCGGGGAGCTGTTTTTT. The encoded protein is CASGAQRDAGELFF.

The V call is TRBV6-5, the J call TRBJ2-2; D is perhaps TRBD1 (6 bases). This CDR3 is 13 amino acids long. V was clipped by 6 bases and J by 7 bases, with 12 bases between them. CDR1 is MNHEY and CDR2 is SVGAGI in the germline V gene. The CDR3 is CASRPTGFGELFF. The CDR3 DNA sequence: TGTGCCAGCAGACCAACAGGGTTCGGGGAGCTGTTTTTT.